The 17 T cell receptor beta chains below were found in one sample sequenced in a study of blood T cell repertoires in COVID-19. The method was immunoSEQ multiplex PCR; TCRdb's version includes in-frame clones alone and lacks a portion of them. Of roughly 340,000 clones in the sample, more than 80% were seen once. The sample consisted of peripheral blood. These receptors came from a woman in her thirties with COVID-19, enrolled during active disease.

This chain links TRBV9 with TRBJ2-3; no clear D. CDR3 length: 21 amino acids. The germline CDR1 and CDR2 sequences are SGDLS and YYNGEE. V shed 4 bases and J shed 2 bases, with 32 bases lying between them. CDR3 in DNA: TGTGCCAGCAGCCCGGAGACTGGTGGAATCTCCCCTCCTAACCCCACAGATACGCAGTATTTT. Translation: CASSPETGGISPPNPTDTQYF.

The chain combines TRBV5-1 with TRBJ1-3; possibly TRBD1 for D (5 bases). The CDR3 has 14 residues. V was clipped by 5 bases and J by 1 base, with 10 bases between them. CDR1 is SGHRS and CDR2 is YFSETQ in the germline V gene. CDR3 in amino acids: CASRQEHSGNTIYF. The CDR3 DNA is TGCGCCAGCAGACAGGAGCATTCTGGAAACACCATATATTTT.

The gene calls are TRBV5-1 and TRBJ1-2; 11 positions match TRBD1. V trimming: 3 bases; J trimming: 8 bases; junction bases outside the gene matches: 6. CDR3 length: 14 residues. Germline CDR1 and CDR2: SGHRS and YFSETQ. The CDR3: CASSSGQGAGGYTF. The CDR3 DNA reads TGCGCCAGCAGCTCTGGACAGGGGGCAGGAGGCTACACCTTC. Supplemented by reference TRBV5-1 and TRBJ1-2, the full variable domain reads KAGVTQTPRYLIKTRGQQVTLSCSPISGHRSVSWYQQTPGQGLQFLFEYFSETQRNKGNFPGRFSGRQFSNSRSEMNVSTLELGDSALYLCASSSGQGAGGYTFGSGTRLTVV.

This chain joins TRBV2 and TRBJ2-3, with 7 bases that match TRBD1. There are 18 residues in the CDR3. Germline V CDR1 and CDR2: SNHLY, FYNNEI. The trim removed 4 bases at V and 1 base at J, leaving 14 bases unmatched. CDR3 sequence reads: CASSGLDGTDFRTDTQYF. CDR3 nucleotides: TGTGCCAGCAGTGGTCTAGATGGGACAGACTTTCGCACAGATACGCAGTATTTT.

The chain carries TRBV5-1 and TRBJ1-2; 8 bases align to TRBD1. The V gene end was trimmed by 0 bases and the J gene end by 6 bases; junction bases not matched to a gene: 16. CDR1 is SGHRS, CDR2 YFSETQ, per germline. CDR3 length: 18 residues. In nucleotides, the CDR3 is TGCGCCAGCAGCTTGGGGTTACCCGGACAGGGTAAAATGGATGGCTACACCTTC. The encoded protein is CASSLGLPGQGKMDGYTF.

This clone was counted only a few times. This chain links TRBV2 with TRBJ2-2; TRBD2 might be the D (5 bases). Germline V gene lookup returns CDR1 SNHLY and CDR2 FYNNEI. Trimming removed 6 bases from V and 5 bases from J, with 13 bases in between. The CDR3 runs to 14 residues. The CDR3 sequence: CASSEASRTGELFF. In nucleotides, the CDR3 is TGTGCCAGCAGCGAGGCTAGCAGGACCGGGGAGCTGTTTTTT.

The rearrangement links TRBV7-2 to TRBJ2-7; 10 bases match TRBD1. After removal of 5 bases from V and 3 bases from J, the junction contained 4 bases not matched to a gene. CDR1 is SGHTA, CDR2 FQGNSA, per germline. The CDR3 extends over 14 amino acids. CDR3 in amino acids: CASSVDRGFYEQYF. The CDR3, as DNA: TGTGCCAGCAGCGTGGACAGGGGGTTCTACGAGCAGTACTTC.

The chain employs TRBV5-5 and TRBJ2-3; TRBD2 matches at 11 bases. The CDR3 runs 16 residues. With V trimmed by 1 base and J by 4 bases, 5 bases remained unmatched. Germline CDR1 reads SGHKS; CDR2 reads YYEKEE (reference sequence). CDR3 in amino acids: CASSLIPSGGSDTQYF. CDR3 nucleotides: TGTGCCAGCAGCTTGATTCCTAGCGGGGGGTCAGATACGCAGTATTTT.

The chain couples TRBV4-1 to TRBJ1-6; D unclear. The CDR3 is made up of 14 amino acids. Germline CDR1 is MGHRA and CDR2 is YSYEKL. V lost 0 bases and J 9 bases, leaving 9 bases between the germline ends. In nucleotides, the CDR3 is TGCGCCAGCAGCCAAGACAACTTGTTTTCACCCCTCCACTTT. The encoded protein is CASSQDNLFSPLHF.

This clone was recorded only once. The rearrangement uses TRBV29-1 and TRBJ2-2; 8 nucleotides agree with TRBD2. CDR1 and CDR2 (germline): SQVTM, ANQGSEA. V lost 1 base to trimming and J lost 6 bases; unmatched junction nucleotides: 1. The CDR3 totals 13 residues. In DNA, the CDR3 is TGCAGCGTTGAAGCAGCGGGGGCCGGGGAGCTGTTTTTT. As protein: CSVEAAGAGELFF.

The J gene is TRBJ1-2, the V gene TRBV25-1, with D perhaps matching TRBD1 (6 bases). The V and J ends lost 8 bases and 7 bases respectively, with 20 bases between them. The CDR3 is made up of 14 amino acids. The germline V gene has CDR1 MGHDK and CDR2 SYGVNS. CDR3 loop: CASQERTAGGGYTF. In nucleotides, the CDR3 is TGTGCCAGCCAAGAAAGGACAGCGGGGGGTGGCTACACCTTC.

This rearrangement joins TRBV19 to TRBJ1-1, with TRBD1 matching over 8 bases. The CDR3 consists of 15 residues. The germline V gene encodes CDR1 LNHDA and CDR2 SQIVND (reference sequence). V lost 4 bases to trimming and J lost 6 bases; unmatched junction nucleotides: 10. This CDR3 reads CASSRRQGLDAEAFF. The CDR3 coding sequence is TGTGCCAGTAGTAGAAGACAGGGGTTGGACGCTGAAGCTTTCTTT. The complete variable domain, with remaining parts taken from reference TRBV19 and TRBJ1-1, reads DGGITQSPKYLFRKEGQNVTLSCEQNLNHDAMYWYRQDPGQGLRLIYYSQIVNDFQKGDIAEGYSVSREKKESFPLTVTSAQKNPTAFYLCASSRRQGLDAEAFFGQGTRLTVV.

Points on this clone: The same CDR3 also results from other DNA sequences found in this sample. The V and J genes are TRBV10-3 and TRBJ1-5; tentative D call: TRBD1 (5 bases). Looked up from germline, CDR1 is ENHRY and CDR2 is SYGVKD. The CDR3 is made up of 13 amino acids. V lost 4 bases and J 1 base, leaving 5 bases between the germline ends. CDR3 sequence reads: CAISAGSNQPQHF. CDR3 bases: TGTGCCATCAGTGCAGGGAGCAATCAGCCCCAGCATTTT.

The V gene is TRBV29-1, the J gene TRBJ2-5, with D maybe TRBD2 (6 bases). The CDR3 covers 12 residues. Germline values: CDR1 SQVTM, CDR2 ANQGSEA. V lost 6 bases to trimming and J lost 3 bases, with 11 bases between them. The CDR3 loop reads CSVGPGEETQYF. The CDR3 DNA reads as TGCAGCGTGGGGCCGGGGGAAGAGACCCAGTACTTC.

The chain is built from TRBV28 and TRBJ2-7; D call uncertain. Germline CDR1 and CDR2: MDHEN and SYDVKM. The V gene lost 3 bases and the J gene lost 0 bases, with 6 bases spanning the gap. The CDR3 runs 13 residues. The CDR3 nucleotides read TGTGCCAGCAGTTTTAGCACCTCCTACGAGCAGTACGTC. Its translation is CASSFSTSYEQYV.

The rearrangement links TRBV28 to TRBJ1-1, with 10 positions matching TRBD1. The CDR3 length is 15 residues. The J segment lost 4 bases and the V segment lost 5 bases, leaving 7 bases of the junction unmatched. In germline, CDR1 is MDHEN, CDR2 SYDVKM. The CDR3 DNA sequence: TGTGCCAGCAGTCGGGACAGGGGACTGAGCACTGAAGCTTTCTTT. It codes for CASSRDRGLSTEAFF.

The CDR3 spells CASSIGGSYEQYF. CDR3 nucleotides: TGTGCCAGTAGTATCGGGGGATCCTACGAGCAGTACTTC. J is TRBJ2-7 and V is TRBV19; D may be TRBD2 (6 bases). Trimming took off 3 bases at V and 1 base at J, with 7 bases between the two ends. The CDR3 runs 13 residues. CDR1 LNHDA and CDR2 SQIVND come from the germline V gene (reference sequence). Using reference TRBV19 and TRBJ2-7 for the parts outside the CDR3, the full variable domain is DGGITQSPKYLFRKEGQNVTLSCEQNLNHDAMYWYRQDPGQGLRLIYYSQIVNDFQKGDIAEGYSVSREKKESFPLTVTSAQKNPTAFYLCASSIGGSYEQYFGPGTRLTVT.